Each of the 15 T cell receptor beta chains below was sequenced from the same sample in a study of T cell clonotyping in hematopoietic cell transplantation. Sequenced by immunoSEQ multiplex PCR; TCRdb stores in-frame clones only, minus some. The data show 8,000 to 8,500 clones, with about 89% seen just once and roughly 3.9% held by the top ten. The specimen was peripheral blood mononuclear cells, collected at the time of graft-versus-host disease after allogeneic stem cell transplant. The receptors were gathered from a male patient aged 60 to 75 who had an allogeneic stem cell transplant from a related donor, so the T cells may come from the graft donor. Some clones in this sample may be carry-over from other donors' samples.

The chain uses TRBV28 and TRBJ1-1; tentatively, D is TRBD1 (5 bases). There are 12 residues in the CDR3. The V and J ends lost 6 bases and 11 bases respectively, with 16 bases between them. Germline CDR1 MDHEN, CDR2 SYDVKM. This CDR3 reads CASRSGQGGAFF. CDR3 bases: TGTGCCAGCAGGTCAGGGCAGGGTGGGGCTTTCTTT.

V is TRBV7-6 and J is TRBJ2-1; D perhaps matches TRBD2 (5 bases). CDR1 is SGHVS and CDR2 is FNYEAQ in the germline V gene. Trimming took 5 bases from V and 7 from J, leaving 9 bases between them. CDR3 length: 12 residues. The DNA of the CDR3 is TGTGCCAGCAGCCAGGACTCAAATGAGCAGTTCTTC. It is translated as CASSQDSNEQFF.

The V gene is TRBV18, the J gene TRBJ1-1; no clear D gene. The CDR3 spans 15 residues. Looked up from germline, CDR1 is KGHSH and CDR2 is LQKENI. Trimming shortened V by 1 base and J by 4 bases, and 13 bases separated the two germline ends. The CDR3 DNA is TGTGCCAGCTCACCACAAGACTGGACGTTCACTGAAGCTTTCTTT. Residues: CASSPQDWTFTEAFF.

This chain links TRBV5-1 with TRBJ1-1, with D possibly matching TRBD1 (6 bases). With 5 bases removed from V and 4 bases from J, the gap between germline ends came to 15 bases. CDR3 size: 14 residues. Germline loops: CDR1 SGHRS, CDR2 YFSETQ. CDR3: CASRVREGGTEAFF. CDR3 in DNA: TGCGCCAGCAGGGTAAGGGAGGGGGGCACTGAAGCTTTCTTT.

This chain connects TRBV6-5 to TRBJ1-3; 11 bases are a match to TRBD1. This CDR3 spans 16 amino acids. The junction had 5 bases not matched to a gene; V was cut back by 4 bases and J by 3 bases. Germline CDR1 reads MNHEY; CDR2 reads SVGAGI. CDR3 sequence: CASSSLDRGHGNTIYF. The CDR3 coding sequence is TGTGCCAGCAGTTCGCTGGACAGGGGGCATGGAAACACCATATATTTT.

The chain has TRBV5-1 and TRBJ2-3, with 9 bases fitting TRBD2. This CDR3 comprises 15 residues. The junction had 9 bases not matched to a gene; V was cut back by 4 bases and J by 6 bases. CDR1 is SGHRS, CDR2 YFSETQ, per germline. CDR3 in DNA: TGCGCCAGCAGCCCGGGGAGCGGGGGGCTGGATACGCAGTATTTT. Translated: CASSPGSGGLDTQYF. Complete variable domain (other parts from reference TRBV5-1 and TRBJ2-3): KAGVTQTPRYLIKTRGQQVTLSCSPISGHRSVSWYQQTPGQGLQFLFEYFSETQRNKGNFPGRFSGRQFSNSRSEMNVSTLELGDSALYLCASSPGSGGLDTQYFGPGTRLTVL.

The rearrangement links TRBV18 to TRBJ1-5, with TRBD1 identical over 8 bases. V shed 5 bases and J 7 bases; nucleotides not matched to a gene: 16. The CDR3 runs 17 residues. Germline V lookup: CDR1 KGHSH, CDR2 LQKENI. The CDR3 sequence: CASSTDRVGPVPQPQHF. CDR3 nucleotides: TGTGCCAGCTCAACGGACAGGGTCGGCCCTGTCCCCCAGCCCCAGCATTTT.

The chain is built from TRBV5-5 and TRBJ1-5; D is unresolved. Germline V gene sequence: CDR1 SGHKS, CDR2 YYEKEE (reference sequence). The CDR3 is 13 amino acids. V was trimmed by 4 bases and J by 9 bases, leaving 14 bases between them. The CDR3: CASSINPGRPQHF. For the CDR3, the DNA is TGTGCCAGCAGCATTAACCCCGGGCGGCCCCAGCATTTT.

The chain carries TRBV11-2 and TRBJ1-4; 9 bases line up with TRBD1. Per the germline V gene, CDR1 is SGHAT and CDR2 is FQNNGV. This CDR3 has 14 residues. With V trimmed by 4 bases and J by 6 bases, 3 bases remained unmatched. The CDR3 region is CASSWTGVDEKLFF. For the CDR3, the DNA is TGTGCCAGCAGCTGGACAGGGGTCGATGAAAAACTGTTTTTT. Full variable domain (outside the CDR3, taken from reference TRBV11-2 and TRBJ1-4): EAGVAQSPRYKIIEKRQSVAFWCNPISGHATLYWYQQILGQGPKLLIQFQNNGVVDDSQLPKDRFSAERLKGVDSTLKIQPAKLEDSAVYLCASSWTGVDEKLFFGSGTQLSVL.

The chain uses TRBV6-1 and TRBJ2-3, with a tentative D call TRBD1 (5 bases). Germline assignment: CDR1 MNHNS and CDR2 SASEGT. The V and J ends lost 3 bases and 4 bases respectively, with 20 bases between them. The CDR3 runs to 17 residues. CDR3 in DNA: TGTGCCAGCAGTGACGACAGTCTTAGCCTTTCCGCAGATACGCAGTATTTT. Translation gives CASSDDSLSLSADTQYF.

This clone was observed a handful of times. DNA of the CDR3: TGCGCCAGCACGGACCACCCACTATCCGGGGCCCAACGGGGACTGTTTTTT. As protein: CASTDHPLSGAQRGLFF. This chain uses TRBV5-1 with TRBJ1-4, with a tentative D call TRBD1 (5 bases). This CDR3 region has 17 residues. The germline V gene has CDR1 SGHRS and CDR2 YFSETQ. Trimming took 6 bases from V and 13 from J, leaving 31 bases between them.

V usage is TRBV11-1 and J usage is TRBJ2-7; a weak D match, TRBD1 (5 bases). CDR1 and CDR2 (germline): SGHAT, FQDESV (reference sequence). The V end lost 4 bases, the J end lost 2 bases, and 15 bases lay between the germline ends. The CDR3 is 15 residues long. The CDR3 DNA follows: TGTGCCAGCAGCTCGCCGACGACAGCACCCTACGAGCAGTACTTC. Amino acid sequence: CASSSPTTAPYEQYF. The whole variable domain, remainder taken from reference TRBV11-1 and TRBJ2-7, is EAEVAQSPRYKITEKSQAVAFWCDPISGHATLYWYRQILGQGPELLVQFQDESVVDDSQLPKDRFSAERLKGVDSTLKIQPAELGDSAMYLCASSSPTTAPYEQYFGPGTRLTVT.

Written as DNA, the CDR3 is TGTGCCAGCAGTCCCAGGGGGGGGGACTCCTACGAGCAGTACTTC. This sequence encodes CASSPRGGDSYEQYF. The rearrangement links TRBV27 to TRBJ2-7; D is tentatively TRBD1 or TRBD2 (7 bases each). Germline V gene sequence: CDR1 MNHEY, CDR2 SMNVEV (reference sequence). Deletions cut 5 bases from V and 0 bases from J, with 14 bases between. The CDR3 covers 15 residues.

The V gene is TRBV7-9, the J gene TRBJ2-1; D is undetermined. Between the trimmed V and J ends, which lost 1 base and 0 bases, there was a span of 7 bases. CDR1 and CDR2 (germline): SEHNR, FQNEAQ (reference sequence). The CDR3 is 15 residues long. The CDR3 sequence is CASSLGPSSYNEQFF. As DNA, the CDR3 is TGTGCCAGCAGCTTAGGTCCGAGCTCCTACAATGAGCAGTTCTTC.

The V call is TRBV5-5, the J call TRBJ1-6; no reliable D call. Germline CDR1 reads SGHKS; CDR2 reads YYEKEE (reference sequence). V lost 0 bases and J 6 bases, leaving 7 bases between the germline ends. The CDR3 runs to 14 residues. DNA of the CDR3: TGTGCCAGCAGCTTGGCCAGCTTTAATTCACCCCTCCACTTT. Protein: CASSLASFNSPLHF.